The rows below give T cell receptor beta chains drawn from one sample of a study of shared clonotypes between healthy human individuals. Generated by immunoSEQ multiplex PCR, the TCRdb table keeps only in-frame clones and is missing some. The repertoire includes roughly 640,000 clones, 74% of them detected once, and approximately 1.7% sits in the top ten. The sequencing input was memory CD4+ T cells sorted from blood. The receptors shown here come from a woman aged 25 to 45 in good health. The CDR3 runs from the conserved cysteine through the conserved F or W. Each record gives: CDR3 length, D gene, clone size, J gene, V gene, CDR3 DNA, CDR3 protein. A D gene is named only where the DNA matches it firmly. Only some rows state a clone size, as once, few, many or a class for expanded clones.

length: 15
D: .
size: .
J: TRBJ2-5
V: TRBV7-6
DNA: TGTGCCAGCAGCTCCCCCGGAGCTGAGGGAAAGACCCAGTACTTC
CDR3: CASSSPGAEGKTQYF

length: 18
D: .
size: few
J: TRBJ1-3
V: TRBV5-1
DNA: TGCGCCAGCAGCTTGGTGGGACTATCAGCACTCTCTGGAAACACCATATATTTT
CDR3: CASSLVGLSALSGNTIYF

length: 15
D: TRBD1
size: .
J: TRBJ1-1
V: TRBV6-6
DNA: TGTGCCAGCAGTAAAAGGACAGGGGGAGATACTGAAGCTTTCTTT
CDR3: CASSKRTGGDTEAFF

length: 12
D: .
size: .
J: TRBJ1-1
V: TRBV11-2
DNA: TGTGCCAGCAGCGCGCAGGGGTTTGAAGCTTTCTTT
CDR3: CASSAQGFEAFF

length: 13
D: .
size: many
J: TRBJ2-7
V: TRBV19
DNA: TGTGCCAATGCCGAGACTACGGTCTACGAGCAGTACTTC
CDR3: CANAETTVYEQYF

length: 16
D: .
size: many
J: TRBJ1-2
V: TRBV5-4
DNA: TGTGCCAGCAGCTCGGGGTGGGGGTCAGACAACTATGGCTACACCTTC
CDR3: CASSSGWGSDNYGYTF

length: 14
D: .
size: .
J: TRBJ2-1
V: TRBV25-1
DNA: TGTGCCAGCAAAGTGTTGAGCTCCTACAATGAGCAGTTCTTC
CDR3: CASKVLSSYNEQFF

length: 17
D: .
size: .
J: TRBJ1-5
V: TRBV28
DNA: TGTGCCAGCAGTTTACTTATTACTTCATGGGGGAATCAGCCCCAGCATTTT
CDR3: CASSLLITSWGNQPQHF

length: 14
D: .
size: .
J: TRBJ2-7
V: TRBV6-6
DNA: TGTGCCAGCAGTTACTCCTCGGCCTCCTACGAGCAGTACTTC
CDR3: CASSYSSASYEQYF

length: 18
D: .
size: few
J: TRBJ1-5
V: TRBV23-1
DNA: TGCGCCAGCAGTCGTCAATCAGTTCCGGGGCAAGGGAGTCAGCCCCAGCATTTT
CDR3: CASSRQSVPGQGSQPQHF

length: 14
D: .
size: few
J: TRBJ1-3
V: TRBV5-1
DNA: TGCGCCAGCAGCACCGGAACGGCTGGAAACACCATATATTTT
CDR3: CASSTGTAGNTIYF

length: 15
D: TRBD2
size: .
J: TRBJ2-7
V: TRBV11-2
DNA: TGTGCCAGCAGCCCGGGACTAGCGGGAGGCGGCGAGCAGTACTTC
CDR3: CASSPGLAGGGEQYF

length: 16
D: .
size: .
J: TRBJ1-5
V: TRBV19
DNA: TGTGCCAGTAGTATGGCCTCCGTAAACCCAAATCAGCCCCAGCATTTT
CDR3: CASSMASVNPNQPQHF

length: 16
D: TRBD2
size: .
J: TRBJ2-1
V: TRBV14
DNA: TGTGCCAGCAGCCATCTCGGGACTAGCGATCTAAATGAGCAGTTCTTC
CDR3: CASSHLGTSDLNEQFF

length: 17
D: .
size: .
J: TRBJ2-2
V: TRBV28
DNA: TGTGCCAGCAGTCGTCGAAAGTGGGACCGGGAGACCGGGGAGCTGTTTTTT
CDR3: CASSRRKWDRETGELFF

length: 14
D: .
size: .
J: TRBJ2-2
V: TRBV7-9
DNA: TGTGCCAGCAGTTGCCCGGAGTGTGCCGGGGAGCTGTTTTTT
CDR3: CASSCPECAGELFF

length: 14
D: TRBD1
size: .
J: TRBJ2-5
V: TRBV7-2
DNA: TGTGCCAGCAGCTTGGACAGGGGTCAAGAGACCCAGTACTTC
CDR3: CASSLDRGQETQYF

length: 16
D: .
size: once
J: TRBJ2-7
V: TRBV28
DNA: TGTGCCAGCATCTCAGGAGGGCCCCTCCCTGCCTACGAGCAGTACTTC
CDR3: CASISGGPLPAYEQYF

length: 15
D: TRBD1
size: .
J: TRBJ2-7
V: TRBV19
DNA: TGTGCCAGTAGTGAACCCGGACAGGGTTTTGACGAGCAGTACTTC
CDR3: CASSEPGQGFDEQYF

length: 15
D: TRBD1
size: .
J: TRBJ1-4
V: TRBV4-1
DNA: TGCGCCAGCAGCCAAGCCGGGACAGTTAATGAAAAACTGTTTTTT
CDR3: CASSQAGTVNEKLFF

length: 12
D: .
size: .
J: TRBJ1-1
V: TRBV5-1
DNA: TGCGCCAGCAGCCTAGGTGTTACTGAAGCTTTCTTT
CDR3: CASSLGVTEAFF

length: 13
D: .
size: once
J: TRBJ1-1
V: TRBV7-9
DNA: TGTGCCAGCAGCTTGGGGGTGGCGACTGAAGCTTTCTTT
CDR3: CASSLGVATEAFF